This T cell receptor (beta chain) was identified in a study of T cell responses to AZD1222 COVID-19 vaccine. Study summary: Combined were second doses at about 4 or about 12 weeks.

Germline CDR1 reads SGHRS; CDR2 reads YFSETQ. The CDR3 is made up of 15 amino acids. Unmatched junction bases numbered 8, after V lost 3 bases and J lost 7 bases. Study observations and caveats: Researchers took repertoire samples only after the peak T cell response had come. It should be noted that donors were predominantly white British and more often female, and clonal diversity was possibly underestimated. Across spike, vaccine-associated CD4 TCRs were found, dominant at 160-218 and 743-854.

About this clone itself: Its antigen remains unidentified.

Some clones are missing from TCRdb's copy, which holds only in-frame ones; the method was immunoSEQ multiplex PCR. The profile shows 120,000 or so clones, 92% of them singletons. The sample consisted of peripheral blood, taken on day 0 of AZD1222 vaccination. The rearrangement links TRBV5-1 to TRBJ2-2; 8 bases line up with TRBD1. This clonotype was obtained from an adult in good health. CDR3: CASSSVDRGVGELFF. CDR3 nucleotide sequence: TGCGCCAGCAGCTCGGTCGACAGGGGAGTCGGGGAGCTGTTTTTT.